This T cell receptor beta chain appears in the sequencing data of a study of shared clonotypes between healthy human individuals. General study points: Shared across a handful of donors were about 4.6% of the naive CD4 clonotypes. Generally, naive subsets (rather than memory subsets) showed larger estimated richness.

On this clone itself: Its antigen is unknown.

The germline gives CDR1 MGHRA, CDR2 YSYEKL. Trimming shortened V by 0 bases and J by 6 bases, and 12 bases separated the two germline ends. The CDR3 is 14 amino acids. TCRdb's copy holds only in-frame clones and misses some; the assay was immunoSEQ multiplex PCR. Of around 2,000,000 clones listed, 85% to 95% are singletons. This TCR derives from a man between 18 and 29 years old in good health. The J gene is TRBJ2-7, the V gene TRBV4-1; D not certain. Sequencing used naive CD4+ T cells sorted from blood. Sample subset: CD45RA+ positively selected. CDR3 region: CASSQDPRRPEQYF. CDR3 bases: TGCGCCAGCAGCCAAGATCCCAGACGGCCCGAGCAGTACTTC.